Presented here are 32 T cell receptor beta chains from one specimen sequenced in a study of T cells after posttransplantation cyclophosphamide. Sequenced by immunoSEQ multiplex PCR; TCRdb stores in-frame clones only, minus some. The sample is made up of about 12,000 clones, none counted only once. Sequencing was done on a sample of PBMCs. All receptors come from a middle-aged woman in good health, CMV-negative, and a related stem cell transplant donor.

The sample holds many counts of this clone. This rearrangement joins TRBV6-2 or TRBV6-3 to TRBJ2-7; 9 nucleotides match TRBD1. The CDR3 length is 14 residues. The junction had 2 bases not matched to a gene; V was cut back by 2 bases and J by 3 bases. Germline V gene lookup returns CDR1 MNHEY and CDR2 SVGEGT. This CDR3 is CASSYMGQGYEQYF. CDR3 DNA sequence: TGTGCCAGCAGTTACATGGGACAGGGCTACGAGCAGTACTTC.

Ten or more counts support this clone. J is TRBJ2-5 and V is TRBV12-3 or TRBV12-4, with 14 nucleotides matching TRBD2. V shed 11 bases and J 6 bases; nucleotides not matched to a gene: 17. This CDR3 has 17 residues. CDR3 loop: CAGTPGLAGVGHKTQYF. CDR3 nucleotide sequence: TGTGCCGGCACACCGGGACTAGCGGGAGTAGGACATAAGACCCAGTACTTC.

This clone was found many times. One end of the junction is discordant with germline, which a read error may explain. The CDR3 region has the DNA TGTGCTAGCAGCGTCGGATACAGGGAGACCCAGTACTTC. This translates into CASSVGYRETQYF. The V call is TRBV7-7, the J call TRBJ2-5; possibly TRBD1 for D (5 bases). The CDR3 totals 13 residues. CDR1 and CDR2 (germline): SSHAT, FNYEAQ (reference sequence).

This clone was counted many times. The CDR3 nucleotides read TGTGCCAGCAGGAGACTTAGCGGTTCGGGTAGCACCGGGGAGCTGTTTTTT. Protein product: CASRRLSGSGSTGELFF. The chain employs TRBV12-3 or TRBV12-4 and TRBJ2-2; the D gene is possibly TRBD2 (6 bases). The CDR3 has 17 residues. Trimming cost V 6 bases and J 4 bases, with 21 bases left between them.

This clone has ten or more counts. The CDR3 region is CASSDQGGHNYGYTF. For the CDR3, the DNA is TGTGCCAGCTCAGACCAAGGAGGGCATAACTATGGCTACACCTTC. This sequence joins TRBV18 and TRBJ1-2; D not resolved. CDR1 and CDR2 (germline): KGHSH, LQKENI. There are 15 residues in the CDR3. V was cut by 5 bases and J by 1 base, with 14 bases left in between.

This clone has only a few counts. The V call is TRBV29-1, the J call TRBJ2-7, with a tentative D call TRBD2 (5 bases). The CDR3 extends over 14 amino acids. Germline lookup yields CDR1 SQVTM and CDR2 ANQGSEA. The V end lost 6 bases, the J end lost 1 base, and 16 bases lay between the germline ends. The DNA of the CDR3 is TGCAGCGTATACCCCCGGACTGGATCCTACGAGCAGTACTTC. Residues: CSVYPRTGSYEQYF.

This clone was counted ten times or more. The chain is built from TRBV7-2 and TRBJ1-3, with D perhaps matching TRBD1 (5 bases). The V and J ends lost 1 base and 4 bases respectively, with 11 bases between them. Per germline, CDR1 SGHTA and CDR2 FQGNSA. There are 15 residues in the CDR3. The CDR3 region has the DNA TGTGCCAGCAGCTTAGTCTCAGGGTTCGGAAACACCATATATTTT. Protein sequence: CASSLVSGFGNTIYF.

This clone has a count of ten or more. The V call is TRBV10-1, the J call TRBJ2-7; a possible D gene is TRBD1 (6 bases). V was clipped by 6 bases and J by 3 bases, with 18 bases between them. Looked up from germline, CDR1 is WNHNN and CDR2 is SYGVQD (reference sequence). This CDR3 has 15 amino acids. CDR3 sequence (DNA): TGCGCCAGCAGCCCAGGCCGCTGGGGGCTCTACGAGCAGTACTTC. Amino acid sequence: CASSPGRWGLYEQYF.

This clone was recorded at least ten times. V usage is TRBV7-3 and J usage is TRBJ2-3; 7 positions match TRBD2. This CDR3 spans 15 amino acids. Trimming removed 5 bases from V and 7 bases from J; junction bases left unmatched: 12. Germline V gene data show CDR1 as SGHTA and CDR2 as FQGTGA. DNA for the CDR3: TGTGCCAGCAGCCCTGACGGGACTACCCACCATACGCAGTATTTT. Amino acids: CASSPDGTTHHTQYF.

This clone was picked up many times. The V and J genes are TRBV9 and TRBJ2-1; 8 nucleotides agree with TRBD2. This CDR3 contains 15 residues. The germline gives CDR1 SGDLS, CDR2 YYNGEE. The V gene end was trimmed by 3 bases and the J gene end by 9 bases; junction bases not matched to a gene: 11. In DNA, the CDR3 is TGTGCCAGCAGCGCCCCGGGACTAGATGTCGGTGAGCAGTTCTTC. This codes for CASSAPGLDVGEQFF.

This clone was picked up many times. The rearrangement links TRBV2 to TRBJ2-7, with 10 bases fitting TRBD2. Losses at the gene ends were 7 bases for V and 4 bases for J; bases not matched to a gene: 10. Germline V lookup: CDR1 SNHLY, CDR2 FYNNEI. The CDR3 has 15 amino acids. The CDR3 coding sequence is TGTGCCAGCAATTTCGGGGGGACTAGCGCTTACGAGCAGTACTTC. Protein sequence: CASNFGGTSAYEQYF.

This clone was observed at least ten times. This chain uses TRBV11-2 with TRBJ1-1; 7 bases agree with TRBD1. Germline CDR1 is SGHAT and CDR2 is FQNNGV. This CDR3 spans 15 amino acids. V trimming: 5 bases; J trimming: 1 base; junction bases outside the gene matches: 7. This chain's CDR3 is CASSRSGTANTEAFF. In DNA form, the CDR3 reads TGTGCCAGCAGCCGCTCCGGGACAGCGAACACTGAAGCTTTCTTT.

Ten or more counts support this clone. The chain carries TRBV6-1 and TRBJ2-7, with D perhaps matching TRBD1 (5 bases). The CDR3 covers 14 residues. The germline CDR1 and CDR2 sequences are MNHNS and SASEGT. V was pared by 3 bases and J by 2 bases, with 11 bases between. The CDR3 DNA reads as TGTGCCAGCAGTGACAGGGTACCAACCTACGAGCAGTACTTC. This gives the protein CASSDRVPTYEQYF.

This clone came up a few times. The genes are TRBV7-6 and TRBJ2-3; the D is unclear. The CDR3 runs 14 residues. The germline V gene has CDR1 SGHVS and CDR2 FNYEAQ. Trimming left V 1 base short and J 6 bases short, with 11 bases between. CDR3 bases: TGTGCCAGCAGCTTAGGACTGGGTCCGGATACGCAGTATTTT. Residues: CASSLGLGPDTQYF.

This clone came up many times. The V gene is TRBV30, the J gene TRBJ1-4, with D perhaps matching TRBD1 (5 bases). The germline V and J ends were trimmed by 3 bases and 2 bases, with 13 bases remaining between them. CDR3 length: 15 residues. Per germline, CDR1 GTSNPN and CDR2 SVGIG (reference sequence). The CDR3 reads CAWSATRGTNEKLFF. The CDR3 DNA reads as TGTGCCTGGAGCGCTACCCGGGGGACTAATGAAAAACTGTTTTTT.

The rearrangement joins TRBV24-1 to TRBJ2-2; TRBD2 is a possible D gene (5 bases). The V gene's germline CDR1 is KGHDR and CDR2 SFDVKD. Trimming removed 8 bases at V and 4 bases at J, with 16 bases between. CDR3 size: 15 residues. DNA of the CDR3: TGTGCCACCAATTCCCGGAGTCGGGGCACCGGGGAGCTGTTTTTT. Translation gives CATNSRSRGTGELFF.

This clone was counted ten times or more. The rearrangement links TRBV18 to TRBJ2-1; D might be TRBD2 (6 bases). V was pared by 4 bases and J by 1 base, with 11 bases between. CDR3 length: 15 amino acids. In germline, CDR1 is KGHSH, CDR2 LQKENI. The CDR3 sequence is CASSHGGESYNEQFF. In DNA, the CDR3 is TGTGCCAGCTCACACGGCGGGGAATCCTACAATGAGCAGTTCTTC.

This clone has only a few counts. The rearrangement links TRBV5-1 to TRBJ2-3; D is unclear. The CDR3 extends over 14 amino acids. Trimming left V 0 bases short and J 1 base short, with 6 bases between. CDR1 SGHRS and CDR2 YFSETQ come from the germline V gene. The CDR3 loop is CASSLERGTDTQYF. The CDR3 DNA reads TGCGCCAGCAGCTTGGAGCGAGGCACAGATACGCAGTATTTT.

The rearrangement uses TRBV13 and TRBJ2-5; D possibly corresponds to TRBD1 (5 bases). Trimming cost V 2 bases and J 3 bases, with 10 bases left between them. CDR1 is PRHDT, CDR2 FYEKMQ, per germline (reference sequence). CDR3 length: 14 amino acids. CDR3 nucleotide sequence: TGTGCCAGCAGCTTACGACAGCTAAAAGAGACCCAGTACTTC. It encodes CASSLRQLKETQYF.

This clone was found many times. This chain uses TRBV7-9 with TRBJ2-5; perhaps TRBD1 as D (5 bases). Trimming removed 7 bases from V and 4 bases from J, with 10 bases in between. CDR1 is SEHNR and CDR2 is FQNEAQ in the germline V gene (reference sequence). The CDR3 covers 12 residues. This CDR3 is CASTLRGETQYF. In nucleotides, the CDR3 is TGTGCCAGCACTCTAAGGGGAGAGACCCAGTACTTC.

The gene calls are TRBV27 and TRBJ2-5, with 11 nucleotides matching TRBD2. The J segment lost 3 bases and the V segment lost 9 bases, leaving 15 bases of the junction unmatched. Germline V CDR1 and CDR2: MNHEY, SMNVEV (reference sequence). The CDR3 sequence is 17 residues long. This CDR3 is CASRGRGLAGEKETQYF. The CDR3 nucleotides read TGTGCCAGTAGGGGACGAGGACTAGCGGGTGAAAAAGAGACCCAGTACTTC.

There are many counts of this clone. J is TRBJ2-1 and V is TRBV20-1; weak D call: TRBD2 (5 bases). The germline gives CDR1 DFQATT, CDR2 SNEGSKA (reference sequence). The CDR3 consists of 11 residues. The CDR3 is CGGVPGNEQFF. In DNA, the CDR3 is TGCGGCGGAGTGCCGGGGAATGAGCAGTTCTTC.

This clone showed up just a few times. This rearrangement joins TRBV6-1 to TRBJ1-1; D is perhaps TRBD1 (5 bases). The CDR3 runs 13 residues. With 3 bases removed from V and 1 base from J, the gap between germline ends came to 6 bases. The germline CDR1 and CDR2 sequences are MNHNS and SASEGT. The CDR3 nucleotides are TGTGCCAGCAGTGATCAGGGGAACACTGAAGCTTTCTTT. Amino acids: CASSDQGNTEAFF.

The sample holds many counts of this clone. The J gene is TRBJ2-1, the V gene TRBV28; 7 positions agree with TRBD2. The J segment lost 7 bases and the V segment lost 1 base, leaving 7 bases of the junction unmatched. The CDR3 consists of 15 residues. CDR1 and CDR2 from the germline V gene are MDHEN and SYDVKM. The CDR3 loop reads CASSLLILAKNEQFF. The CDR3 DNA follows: TGTGCCAGCAGTTTATTGATACTAGCGAAAAATGAGCAGTTCTTC. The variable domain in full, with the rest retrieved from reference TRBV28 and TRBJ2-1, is DVKVTQSSRYLVKRTGEKVFLECVQDMDHENMFWYRQDPGLGLRLIYFSYDVKMKEKGDIPEGYSVSREKKERFSLILESASTNQTSMYLCASSLLILAKNEQFFGPGTRLTVL.

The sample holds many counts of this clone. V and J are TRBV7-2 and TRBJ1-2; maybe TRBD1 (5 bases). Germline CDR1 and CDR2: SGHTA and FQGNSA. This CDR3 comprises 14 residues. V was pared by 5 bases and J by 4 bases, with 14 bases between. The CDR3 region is CASSPSPGFYGYTF. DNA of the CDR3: TGTGCCAGCAGCCCGAGCCCAGGGTTCTATGGCTACACCTTC.

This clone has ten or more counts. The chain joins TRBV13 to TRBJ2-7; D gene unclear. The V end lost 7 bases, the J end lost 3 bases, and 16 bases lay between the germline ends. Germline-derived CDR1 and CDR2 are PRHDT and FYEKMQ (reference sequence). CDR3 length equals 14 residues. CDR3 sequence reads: CASTSRLAYYEQYF. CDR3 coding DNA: TGTGCCAGCACGTCCCGACTGGCCTACTACGAGCAGTACTTC.

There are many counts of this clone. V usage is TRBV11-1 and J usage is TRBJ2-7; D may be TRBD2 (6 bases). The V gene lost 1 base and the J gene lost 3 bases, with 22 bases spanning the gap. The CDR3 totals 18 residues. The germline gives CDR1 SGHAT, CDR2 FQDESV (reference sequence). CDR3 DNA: TGTGCCAGCAGCTTAGGATGGTGGAGGGGTCGTTCCGGCTACGAGCAGTACTTC. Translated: CASSLGWWRGRSGYEQYF.

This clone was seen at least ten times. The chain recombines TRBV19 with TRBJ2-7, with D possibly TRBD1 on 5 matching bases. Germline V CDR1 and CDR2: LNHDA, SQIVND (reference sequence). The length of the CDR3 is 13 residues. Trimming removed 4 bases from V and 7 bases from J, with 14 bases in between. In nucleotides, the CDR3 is TGTGCCAGTAGTACACAGGCCGCGAGGGAGCAGTACTTC. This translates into CASSTQAAREQYF.

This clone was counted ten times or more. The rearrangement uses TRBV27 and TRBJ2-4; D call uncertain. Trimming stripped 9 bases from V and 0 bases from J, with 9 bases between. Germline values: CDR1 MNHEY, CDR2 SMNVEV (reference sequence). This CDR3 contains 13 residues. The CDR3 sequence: CARAREAKNIQYF. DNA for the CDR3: TGTGCCAGAGCGAGAGAAGCCAAAAACATTCAGTACTTC.

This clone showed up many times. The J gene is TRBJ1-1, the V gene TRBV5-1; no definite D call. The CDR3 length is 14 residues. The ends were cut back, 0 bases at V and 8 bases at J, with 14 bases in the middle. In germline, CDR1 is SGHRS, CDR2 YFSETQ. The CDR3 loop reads CASSLDGGIGEAFF. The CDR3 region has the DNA TGCGCCAGCAGCTTGGACGGCGGTATCGGGGAAGCTTTCTTT.

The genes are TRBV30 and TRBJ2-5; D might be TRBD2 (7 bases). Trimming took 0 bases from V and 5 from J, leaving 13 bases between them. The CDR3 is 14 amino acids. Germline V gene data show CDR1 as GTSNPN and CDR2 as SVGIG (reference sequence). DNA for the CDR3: TGTGCCTGGAGTGTACGGGGGGCGGAGGAGACCCAGTACTTC. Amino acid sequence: CAWSVRGAEETQYF.

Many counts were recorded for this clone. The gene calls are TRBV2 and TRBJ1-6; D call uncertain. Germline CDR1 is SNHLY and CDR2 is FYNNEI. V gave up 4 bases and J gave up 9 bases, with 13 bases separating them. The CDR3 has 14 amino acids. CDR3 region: CASSGPDQTSPLHF. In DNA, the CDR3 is TGTGCCAGCAGTGGGCCAGATCAAACTTCACCCCTCCACTTT.